These T cell receptor beta chains were read from a single sample in a study of cytomegalovirus exposure and HLA in healthy donors. Method: immunoSEQ multiplex PCR; TCRdb's copy keeps in-frame clones and lacks some. The sample carries some 170,000 clones, just under 90% recorded once. Sequenced: PBMCs. These TCRs come from a woman in her 30s in good health and CMV-seronegative. Both conserved end residues are part of each CDR3. The D gene is left open where the match is weak. Not every row has a clone size; where given, it reads once, few, many or a size class.

v_call	j_call	d_call	clone_size	cdr3_nt	cdr3_aa
TRBV5-1	TRBJ1-6	TRBD1	-	TGCGCCAGCAGCTTGGGTACCCCGGGACAGTATAATTCACCCCTCCACTTT	CASSLGTPGQYNSPLHF
TRBV6-4	TRBJ2-3	TRBD1	-	TGTGCCAGCAGTGAGAAGACAGGGGGGGGCACAGATACGCAGTATTTT	CASSEKTGGGTDTQYF
TRBV7-8	TRBJ2-5	TRBD2	once	TGTGCCAGCAGCTTATCGGCGGGGGGGTACCAAGAGACCCAGTACTTC	CASSLSAGGYQETQYF
TRBV6-1	TRBJ1-1	TRBD1	-	TGTGCCAACAGACAGGGGAACATGAACACTGAAGCTTTCTTT	CANRQGNMNTEAFF
TRBV7-2	TRBJ2-7	-	-	TGTGCCAGCAGCTTAGCGCGACCGGGCGAGCAGTACTTC	CASSLARPGEQYF
TRBV5-1	TRBJ2-7	TRBD1	-	TGCGCCAGCAGCTTGGCCGCTTCCGGGACAGGGGCTTGGGAGCAGTACTTC	CASSLAASGTGAWEQYF
TRBV27	TRBJ2-1	-	-	TGTGCCAGCAGTAGCTGGGCAAGCAACAATGAGCAGTTCTTC	CASSSWASNNEQFF
TRBV29-1	TRBJ1-2	-	-	TGCAGCGTTGAAGCCCCCAGGGTCTTGGATGGCTACACCTTC	CSVEAPRVLDGYTF
TRBV14	TRBJ2-5	TRBD2	-	TGTGCCAGCAGCCAAGGACTAGCGGGGAGTCGACAGTACTTC	CASSQGLAGSRQYF
TRBV15	TRBJ2-7	-	-	TGTGCCACCAGCAGGGACAGACTAATCTCCTACGAGCAGTACTTC	CATSRDRLISYEQYF
TRBV5-4	TRBJ2-7	TRBD1	-	TGTGCCAGCAGCCTCGGGGGGACAGGGAACGAGCAGTACTTC	CASSLGGTGNEQYF
TRBV11-1	TRBJ1-1	-	few	TGTGCCAGCAGCGTCGACAGTACTGAAGCTTTCTTT	CASSVDSTEAFF
TRBV19	TRBJ2-3	-	few	TGTGCCAGTATCGGGGAGAGTCCAGATACGCAGTATTTT	CASIGESPDTQYF
TRBV7-8	TRBJ2-5	-	-	TGTGCCAGCAGCTTAGCGGGGCGGATTCTCCAAGAGACCCAGTACTTC	CASSLAGRILQETQYF
TRBV7-8	TRBJ1-6	-	few	TGTGCCAGCAGCTTAGGAGTTGGGGGGAATTCACCCCTCCACTTT	CASSLGVGGNSPLHF
TRBV10-3	TRBJ1-2	-	once	TGTGCCATCAGTGAAACAGGGAACTATGGCTACACCTTC	CAISETGNYGYTF
TRBV25-1	TRBJ2-7	TRBD2	once	TGTGCCAGCCGCGGGGGTTGGGGGGGGAGCTACGAGCAGTACTTC	CASRGGWGGSYEQYF
TRBV19	TRBJ1-2	-	-	TGTGCCAGTAGTCTCAGGGTTGGTGGCTACACCTTC	CASSLRVGGYTF
TRBV13	TRBJ2-7	TRBD2	-	TGTGCCAGCAGCTCTAGGACTAGCTACGAGCAGTACTTC	CASSSRTSYEQYF
TRBV27	TRBJ1-2	-	-	TGTGCCAGCAGTTTACCGGGACACCTAACCTATGGCTACACCTTC	CASSLPGHLTYGYTF
TRBV5-4	TRBJ2-2	-	-	TGTGCCAGCAGCGTTAGGGGGGGGACCGGGGAGCTGTTTTTT	CASSVRGGTGELFF
TRBV5-4	TRBJ1-3	TRBD1	-	TGTGCCAGCAGCTTAGGACAGGACTCTGGAAACACCATATATTTT	CASSLGQDSGNTIYF
TRBV5-1	TRBJ2-7	-	-	TGCGCCAGCAGCTTGGGACTGCTTGGGACTTCTAGCTCCTACGAGCAGTACTTC	CASSLGLLGTSSSYEQYF
TRBV30	TRBJ1-1	TRBD1	-	TGTGCCTGGAGACGTGACAGGGTGGATGAAGCTTTCTTT	CAWRRDRVDEAFF
TRBV5-8	TRBJ1-3	-	-	TGTGCCAGCAGCTCGGGATTTCCCCGGACTGGAAACACCATATATTTT	CASSSGFPRTGNTIYF
TRBV7-2	TRBJ1-2	TRBD1	-	TGTGCCAGCAGCCCCGGCGGGACAGGACGAAACTATGGCTACACCTTC	CASSPGGTGRNYGYTF
TRBV7-7	TRBJ2-3	-	-	TGTGCTAGCAGCTTAGCAGGTTGGGACTCCCGCACAGATACGCAGTATTTT	CASSLAGWDSRTDTQYF
TRBV7-8	TRBJ2-2	TRBD2	-	TGTGCCAGCAGCTTACCGCCGACTAGCGGGACGCCCGGGGAGCTGTTTTTT	CASSLPPTSGTPGELFF
TRBV11-2	TRBJ2-7	-	few	TGTGCCAGCAGCTTCGGGGTCGGCGAGCAGTACTTC	CASSFGVGEQYF
TRBV7-9	TRBJ2-2	TRBD2	-	TGTGCCAGCAGCGGAGCGGGGGGCCACACCGGGGAGCTGTTTTTT	CASSGAGGHTGELFF
TRBV19	TRBJ1-2	TRBD1	-	TGTGCCAGTAGACGCCGTCGAGGACAGGGGAACTATGGCTACACCTTC	CASRRRRGQGNYGYTF
TRBV7-9	TRBJ2-7	-	-	TGTGCCAGCAGCTTATTATCCGGGGTACGGGAGCAGTACTTC	CASSLLSGVREQYF
TRBV5-1	TRBJ1-5	TRBD1	once	TGCGCCAGCAGCTTGGGGACAGGCGGTGATGGCAATCAGCCCCAGCATTTT	CASSLGTGGDGNQPQHF
TRBV9	TRBJ2-1	TRBD2	-	TGTGCCAGCAGCGTTAGCCCGGGGGGGAGCTCCTACAATGAGCAGTTCTTC	CASSVSPGGSSYNEQFF
TRBV4-3	TRBJ2-2	TRBD2	-	TGCGCCAGCAGCCAAGATAGCGGGGTGAACACCGGGGAGCTGTTTTTT	CASSQDSGVNTGELFF
TRBV30	TRBJ2-7	TRBD1	-	TGTGCCTGGAACGGACAGGGGATCTACGAGCAGTACTTC	CAWNGQGIYEQYF
TRBV10-1	TRBJ2-5	TRBD2	-	TGCGCCAGCAGTGAGCTGACTAGCGGGGGGATGGAGACCCAGTACTTC	CASSELTSGGMETQYF
TRBV5-1	TRBJ1-3	TRBD1	few	TGCGCCAGCAGCACACAGGGGTCCGGAAACACCATATATTTT	CASSTQGSGNTIYF
TRBV5-4	TRBJ2-1	TRBD1	-	TGTGCCAGCAGCTTGGAAGGGGGCAGTGAGCAGTTCTTC	CASSLEGGSEQFF
TRBV9	TRBJ2-5	-	-	TGTGCCAGCAGCCCGAGTCACTTCCAAGAGACCCAGTACTTC	CASSPSHFQETQYF
TRBV27	TRBJ1-4	-	-	TGTGCCAGCAGTTTGTATCCAATAGCAACCCCGGCAAGAACTAATGAAAAACTGTTTTTT	CASSLYPIATPARTNEKLFF
TRBV27	TRBJ2-3	-	-	TGTGCCAGCAGTCCCCAGCGGACGGGCGGCACAGATACGCAGTATTTT	CASSPQRTGGTDTQYF